This T cell receptor beta chain was recorded in a study of blood T cell repertoires in COVID-19. Study summary: The origin of the acute and convalescent COVID-19 samples was the United States, Italy and Spain. Sources were T cells, B-cell-depleted T cells, or PBMCs; the material itself was cDNA or gDNA.

In the authors' methods: Reference gene primer amplification gave nucleated cell count estimates. TCRdb's copy holds only in-frame clones and misses some; the assay was immunoSEQ multiplex PCR. V and J calls and clone size come straight from that table; D and trimming were deduced from the DNA. The sample gives more than 95,000 clones, around 89% of which show up once; approximately 1.4% is in the top ten. This CDR3 contains 14 residues. Germline loops: CDR1 SNHLY, CDR2 FYNNEI. The germline V and J ends were trimmed by 1 base and 4 bases, with 10 bases remaining between them. This receptor was taken from a human donor in a cohort sampled during active COVID-19. Material for sequencing was peripheral blood. The chain combines TRBV2 with TRBJ1-1; D may be TRBD1 (6 bases). The CDR3 loop reads CASSEVQGTTEAFF. The CDR3 DNA sequence: TGTGCCAGCAGTGAAGTTCAGGGGACCACTGAAGCTTTCTTT.